The 10 T cell receptor beta chains given below trace back to one sample, sequenced in a study of identical twins. One entry per CDR3 protein, called by TCRdb with MiXCR from the 5' RACE reads. The sample lists roughly 720,000 distinct CDR3 sequences, roughly 18% seen once, with approximately 14% in the top ten. This sample also belongs to another study, concerning T cells expressing NK-cell markers.

The specimen sequenced was PBMCs. All receptors come from a woman under 30 in good health.

This chain connects TRBV3-1 to TRBJ2-1, with D possibly being TRBD1 or TRBD2 (6 bases each). CDR3 size: 16 residues. V lost 3 bases and J lost 1, with 13 bases in between. Germline lookup yields CDR1 LGHDT and CDR2 YNNKEL (reference sequence). The CDR3 DNA reads TGTGCCAGCAGCCAGGAATGGGGGGCTTCCTACAATGAGCAGTTCTTC. This translates into CASSQEWGASYNEQFF.

Many counts were recorded for this clonotype. An end of the junction differs from the germline gene, which may be a read error. The V gene is TRBV11-2, the J gene TRBJ2-1; 7 bases are shared with TRBD2. Germline-derived CDR1 and CDR2 are SGHAT and FQNNGV. The CDR3 extends over 14 amino acids. CDR3 coding DNA: TGCGCCAGCAGCTTGGGAGGGGACTACAATGAGCAGTTCTTC. This encodes CASSLGGDYNEQFF. The variable domain in full, with the rest retrieved from reference TRBV11-2 and TRBJ2-1, is EAGVAQSPRYKIIEKRQSVAFWCNPISGHATLYWYQQILGQGPKLLIQFQNNGVVDDSQLPKDRFSAERLKGVDSTLKIQPAKLEDSAVYLCASSLGGDYNEQFFGPGTRLTVL.

The chain links TRBV7-2 to TRBJ2-5, with D possibly called TRBD1 or TRBD2 (5 bases each). This CDR3 spans 13 amino acids. V lost 4 bases, J lost 7 bases, and 13 bases lay in between. Germline loops: CDR1 SGHTA, CDR2 FQGNSA. CDR3 in DNA: TGTGCCAGCAGCTCGGGACCCCGGGGGACCCAGTACTTC. It specifies CASSSGPRGTQYF.

This clonotype appeared many times. The chain joins TRBV20-1 to TRBJ2-1, with 7 bases lining up with TRBD1. Germline V CDR1 and CDR2: DFQATT, SNEGSKA (reference sequence). J gave up 8 bases and V 4 bases, and 14 bases lay outside the gene matches. This CDR3 region has 15 residues. The CDR3 is CSATRGTGASDEQFF. The CDR3 nucleotides read TGCAGTGCTACCAGGGGCACAGGGGCTTCCGATGAGCAGTTCTTC.

V is TRBV4-3 and J is TRBJ2-1; 10 positions agree with TRBD2. From germline, CDR1 is LGHNA and CDR2 YSLEER. With V trimmed by 2 bases and J by 3 bases, 4 bases remained unmatched. CDR3 length: 16 residues. The CDR3 DNA sequence: TGCGCCAGCAGCCAAAGCGCTAGCGGGAGCTACAATGAGCAGTTCTTC. Its translation is CASSQSASGSYNEQFF.

The chain employs TRBV3-1 and TRBJ2-7; TRBD2 is a possible D gene (6 bases). There are 14 residues in the CDR3. Germline CDR1 LGHDT, CDR2 YNNKEL (reference sequence). V lost 4 bases and J 4 bases, leaving 14 bases between the germline ends. The CDR3 DNA is TGTGCCAGCAGCCCCCATGCGGGGACTTACGAGCAGTACTTC. As protein: CASSPHAGTYEQYF.

The table lists this clonotype with many counts. The chain combines TRBV10-3 with TRBJ2-7; the match to TRBD2 covers 8 bases. The V segment lost 0 bases and the J segment 3 bases; nucleotides outside the gene matches: 7. The germline CDR1 and CDR2 sequences are ENHRY and SYGVKD. This CDR3 has 16 residues. As DNA, the CDR3 is TGTGCCATCAGTGAGTCGAGTTGGCGGGGGGACTACGAGCAGTACTTC. Amino acids: CAISESSWRGDYEQYF.

This clonotype came up a few times. The rearrangement joins TRBV5-1 to TRBJ2-3; a weak D match, TRBD1 (5 bases). The CDR3 length is 15 residues. Looked up from germline, CDR1 is SGHRS and CDR2 is YFSETQ. V gave up 0 bases and J gave up 2 bases, with 10 bases separating them. The CDR3 spells CASSLARQFTDTQYF. The CDR3 DNA reads TGCGCCAGCAGCTTGGCCAGACAGTTCACAGATACGCAGTATTTT.

The rearrangement uses TRBV10-3 and TRBJ2-7; 7 bases fit TRBD2. The CDR3 loop spans 14 amino acids. V trimming: 4 bases; J trimming: 5 bases; junction bases outside the gene matches: 8. Germline V CDR1 and CDR2: ENHRY, SYGVKD. For the CDR3, the DNA is TGTGCCATCAGTGTGGGAGGGGCTCGGAACGAGCAGTACTTC. Translating gives CAISVGGARNEQYF.

This clonotype was recorded a few times. The rearrangement joins TRBV12-3 or TRBV12-4 to TRBJ2-3; no clear D. CDR3 length: 12 amino acids. Trimming stripped 7 bases from V and 5 bases from J, with 10 bases between. The DNA for the CDR3 is TGTGCCAGCAAGCCTGGTGGAGATACGCAGTATTTT. The encoded protein is CASKPGGDTQYF.